These T cell receptor beta chains were read from a single sample in a study of blood T cells in healthy people across ages. Via MiXCR, TCRdb re-called the 5' RACE reads, giving one row per CDR3 protein. The repertoire holds 1.5 million to 1.8 million distinct CDR3 sequences, with roughly two fifths as singletons. The sample taken for sequencing was blood. The receptor source for this set is a woman aged 18-30 years in good health. Each CDR3 is given with its conserved first and last residue. The order of the fields is V gene, clone size, J gene, D gene, CDR3 protein, CDR3 DNA. A D gene is named only where the DNA matches it firmly. Clone size, where shown, is once, few, many, or a class for clones that have expanded.

>TRBV4-3|few|TRBJ2-6|-
CASSYRLSSGANVLTF
TGCGCCAGCAGCTACAGGCTTTCCTCTGGGGCCAACGTCCTGACTTTC
>TRBV7-9|few|TRBJ2-1|-
CASSLRRDLLNNEQFF
TGTGCCAGCAGCTTACGTAGGGATCTACTAAACAATGAGCAGTTCTTC
>TRBV24-1|-|TRBJ2-3|TRBD1
CATSGRTGGMDTQYF
TGTGCCACCAGTGGCCGGACAGGGGGCATGGATACGCAGTATTTT
>TRBV20-1|-|TRBJ2-1|-
CSAPGTAPNDEQFF
TGCAGTGCTCCCGGGACGGCTCCCAACGATGAGCAGTTCTTC
>TRBV20-1|-|TRBJ1-1|-
CSARGWGRAEAFF
TGCAGTGCTAGAGGTTGGGGAAGGGCTGAAGCTTTCTTT
>TRBV20-1|-|TRBJ1-4|-
CSARRPMGRGELFF
TGCAGTGCTAGAAGGCCCATGGGCCGGGGAGAACTGTTTTTT
>TRBV2|-|TRBJ2-1|TRBD1
CASSTDRGDYNEQFF
TGTGCCAGCAGTACTGACAGGGGCGACTACAATGAGCAGTTCTTC
>TRBV7-7|-|TRBJ1-1|-
CASSPRVRYKIMNTEAFF
TGTGCCAGCAGCCCAAGGGTTAGATACAAAATTATGAACACTGAAGCTTTCTTT
>TRBV20-1|few|TRBJ1-2|-
CSAPRGASGGYGYTF
TGCAGTGCCCCCCGGGGAGCTTCGGGGGGCTATGGCTACACCTTC
>TRBV27|once|TRBJ1-1|-
CASSTSGLNTEAFF
TGTGCCAGCAGTACATCCGGTCTGAACACTGAAGCTTTCTTT
>TRBV14|few|TRBJ1-4|-
CASSQDRAGAEKLFF
TGTGCCAGCAGCCAAGACCGAGCCGGAGCGGAAAAACTGTTTTTT
>TRBV27|-|TRBJ1-5|-
CASSWTVNQPQHF
TGTGCCAGCAGCTGGACAGTCAATCAGCCCCAGCATTTT
>TRBV12-3/TRBV12-4|-|TRBJ2-7|-
CASSAPPGQGPSYEQYF
TGTGCCAGCAGTGCCCCCCCAGGCCAGGGACCTTCCTACGAGCAGTACTTC
>TRBV28|-|TRBJ2-1|-
CASSVTPYNEQFF
TGTGCCAGCAGTGTAACCCCCTACAATGAGCAGTTCTTC
>TRBV12-3/TRBV12-4|-|TRBJ1-5|-
CASRGDNSRQPQHF
TGTGCCAGCAGGGGGGACAACTCGAGGCAGCCCCAGCATTTT
>TRBV6-2/TRBV6-3|many|TRBJ2-1|-
CASSSAGSSYNEQFF
TGTGCCAGCAGTAGCGCGGGGTCCTCCTACAATGAGCAGTTCTTC
>TRBV27|-|TRBJ2-3|-
CASSPRVAMRTDTQYF
TGTGCCAGCAGCCCCAGGGTGGCTATGCGCACAGATACGCAGTATTTT
>TRBV24-1|few|TRBJ2-1|-
CATSDLGFRYNEQFF
TGTGCCACCAGTGATTTGGGGTTTCGCTACAATGAGCAGTTCTTC
>TRBV25-1|-|TRBJ2-7|TRBD2
CASLIWGGIAGVHYEQYF
TGTGCCAGCCTAATCTGGGGAGGGATAGCGGGAGTACACTACGAGCAGTACTTC
>TRBV7-2|few|TRBJ1-2|-
CASSLFQVIYGYTF
TGTGCCAGCAGCTTATTCCAGGTTATCTATGGCTACACCTTC
>TRBV7-2|-|TRBJ1-1|-
CASSSIPGLGVNTEAFF
TGTGCCAGCAGCTCGATTCCGGGGCTGGGGGTGAACACTGAAGCTTTCTTT
>TRBV24-1|once|TRBJ1-1|-
CATSRSGASGTEAFF
TGTGCCACCAGTCGGTCAGGGGCATCGGGCACTGAAGCTTTCTTT
>TRBV15|-|TRBJ2-7|-
CATSRGDSHEQYF
TGTGCCACCAGCAGAGGGGATTCCCATGAGCAGTACTTC
>TRBV12-3/TRBV12-4|few|TRBJ1-5|TRBD1
CASRGTGGSNQPQHF
TGTGCCAGCAGGGGGACAGGAGGTAGCAATCAGCCCCAGCATTTT
>TRBV2|-|TRBJ2-5|TRBD2
CASRERGSFGEQYF
TGTGCCAGCAGAGAGCGGGGGTCCTTCGGAGAGCAGTACTTC
>TRBV15|-|TRBJ2-7|TRBD2
CATSPTRGSGSSYNEQYF
TGTGCCACCAGCCCAACTCGGGGAAGCGGGAGCTCCTACAATGAGCAGTACTTC